A single sample is the source of the 12 T cell receptor beta chains below, sequenced in a study of T cell repertoires in cytomegalovirus infection. TCRdb processed the reads anew with MiXCR; each CDR3 protein has one entry. The profile covers around 490,000 distinct CDR3 sequences, with approximately 26% appearing a single time and around 13% taken by the ten largest. The sample taken for sequencing was PBMCs. These TCRs come from a human donor in good health (CMV status not recorded). Some clones in this sample may be carry-over from other donors' samples.

This clonotype was counted many times. The chain carries TRBV7-8 and TRBJ1-2; D is undetermined. Germline CDR1 SGHVS, CDR2 FQNEAQ. CDR3 length equals 14 residues. The ends were cut back, 1 base at V and 8 bases at J, with 14 bases in the middle. CDR3 in DNA: TGTGCCAGCAGCTTAGGGCAGGAGAAGTTCGGCTACACCTTC. Its translation is CASSLGQEKFGYTF.

This clonotype was counted at least ten times. As DNA, the CDR3 is TGTGCCAGCAGCTTAGGGTCTAGCGGGAGCTACAATGAGCAGTTCTTC. Translating it yields CASSLGSSGSYNEQFF. The V gene is TRBV7-2, the J gene TRBJ2-1; TRBD2 matches at 10 bases. V shed 1 base, J shed 3 bases, and the junction held 3 bases outside the gene matches. Germline V gives CDR1 SGHTA, CDR2 FQGNSA. The CDR3 runs to 16 residues.

This clonotype was counted only a few times. The chain recombines TRBV6-5 with TRBJ2-5; 9 bases align to TRBD2. CDR3 length equals 14 residues. V was pared by 0 bases and J by 5 bases, with 1 base of the junction left unmatched. Germline V lookup: CDR1 MNHEY, CDR2 SVGAGI. The CDR3 loop is CASSYSSGSETQYF. The CDR3 DNA follows: TGTGCCAGCAGTTACTCTAGCGGGAGTGAGACCCAGTACTTC.

The J gene is TRBJ2-1, the V gene TRBV20-1, with TRBD2 matching over 9 bases. The CDR3 has 14 residues. The germline V gene has CDR1 DFQATT and CDR2 SNEGSKA (reference sequence). Unmatched junction bases numbered 7, after V lost 4 bases and J lost 6 bases. The CDR3, as DNA: TGCAGTGCTACGCGGGAGGGCCCGGGCAATGAGCAGTTCTTC. It encodes CSATREGPGNEQFF.

V is TRBV6-6 and J is TRBJ2-7; a weak D match, TRBD2 (5 bases). CDR3 length equals 16 residues. Germline values: CDR1 MNHNY, CDR2 SVGAGI (reference sequence). V gave up 4 bases and J gave up 2 bases, with 18 bases separating them. The CDR3 region is CASSSFTGSIAYEQYV. The CDR3 nucleotides are TGTGCCAGCAGTTCATTTACGGGATCCATCGCCTACGAGCAGTACGTC.

V usage is TRBV7-4 and J usage is TRBJ2-1, with D uncertain. Looked up from germline, CDR1 is SGHVT and CDR2 is SQSDAQ. V was cut by 5 bases and J by 4 bases, with 9 bases left in between. CDR3 length: 13 residues. The CDR3 sequence: CASSDGLYNEQFF. CDR3 coding DNA: TGTGCCAGCAGCGACGGATTGTACAATGAGCAGTTCTTC.

Comment on this clonotype: Since no conserved phenylalanine or tryptophan closes the CDR3, a read error is the likely cause. Here the CDR3 DNA reads TGTGCCACCAGCTCCAATCGGAGAGACAGGGGGCAATTAGGATATGGCTACACCATC. It specifies CATSSNRRDRGQLGYGYTI. This sequence joins TRBV15 and TRBJ1-2; TRBD1 matches at 10 bases. Germline V gene sequence: CDR1 LNHNV, CDR2 YYDKDF (reference sequence). The length of the CDR3 is 19 residues. With 5 bases clipped from V and 5 bases from J, the junction kept 20 bases outside the gene matches.

The V call is TRBV11-2, the J call TRBJ1-6; perhaps TRBD1 as D (6 bases). V was shortened by 4 bases and J by 0 bases, with 16 bases between the two germline ends. CDR3 length: 18 residues. From germline, CDR1 is SGHAT and CDR2 FQNNGV. CDR3 sequence (DNA): TGTGCCAGCAGCTCGCTTGGACAGACTGACTCCTATAATTCACCCCTCCACTTT. The encoded protein is CASSSLGQTDSYNSPLHF.

There are a few counts of this clonotype. The chain combines TRBV20-1 with TRBJ2-1; 8 bases fit TRBD2. Germline V gives CDR1 DFQATT, CDR2 SNEGSKA (reference sequence). Losses at the gene ends were 5 bases for V and 10 bases for J; bases not matched to a gene: 7. CDR3 length equals 12 residues. CDR3: CSAPEIAGEQFF. CDR3 nucleotides: TGCAGTGCTCCAGAAATAGCGGGGGAGCAGTTCTTC.

This chain connects TRBV12-3 or TRBV12-4 to TRBJ2-2, with D tentatively TRBD1 (5 bases). The CDR3 covers 15 residues. V was cut by 4 bases and J by 2 bases, with 11 bases left in between. DNA of the CDR3: TGTGCCAGCAGTTACTGGCAGGGAAACACCGGGGAGCTGTTTTTT. Translated, it gives CASSYWQGNTGELFF.

The sample holds many counts of this clonotype. The chain couples TRBV7-2 to TRBJ2-4; D is unresolved. Germline CDR1 reads SGHTA; CDR2 reads FQGNSA. The CDR3 is made up of 18 amino acids. V lost 1 base and J 0 bases, leaving 16 bases between the germline ends. The CDR3 nucleotides are TGTGCCAGCAGCTTAGGCCCTTTTGGCGGTCTAGCCAAAAACATTCAGTACTTC. Protein product: CASSLGPFGGLAKNIQYF. Filled out from reference TRBV7-2 and TRBJ2-4, the complete variable domain reads GAGVSQSPSNKVTEKGKDVELRCDPISGHTALYWYRQSLGQGLEFLIYFQGNSAPDKSGLPSDRFSAERTGGSVSTLTIQRTQQEDSAVYLCASSLGPFGGLAKNIQYFGAGTRLSVL.

A few counts support this clonotype. The chain couples TRBV10-3 to TRBJ1-2; possibly TRBD1 for D (5 bases). This CDR3 has 12 amino acids. Trimming removed 5 bases at V and 6 bases at J, with 10 bases between. Germline V gene data show CDR1 as ENHRY and CDR2 as SYGVKD. Here the CDR3 DNA reads TGTGCCATCAGTCAGGGTACCCATGGCTACACCTTC. It codes for CAISQGTHGYTF.